The 14 T cell receptor beta chains below were found in one sample sequenced in a study of metastatic and nonmetastatic thyroid tumors. TCRdb redid the clone calls on the PCR reads using MiXCR. In the table there are under 45,000 clones, more than 25% of which are singletons. Treatment of any kind had been given to no patient before thyroid surgery. The sample comprised blood. The receptors come from a male donor with papillary thyroid cancer or a benign thyroid nodule (not recorded which). Some clones in this sample may be carry-over from other donors' samples.

There are a few counts of this clone. Here the CDR3 DNA reads TGTGCCAGCAGTTTAATCGGGAAATACGAGCAGTACTTC. Translation: CASSLIGKYEQYF. The chain couples TRBV12-3 or TRBV12-4 to TRBJ2-7, with a weak D call TRBD2 (5 bases). V was cut by 2 bases and J by 4 bases, with 9 bases left in between. This CDR3 has 13 residues.

This clone was found many times. The chain links TRBV6-4 to TRBJ2-5, with 12 bases identical to TRBD2. Trimming took 7 bases from V and 3 from J; bases not matched to a gene: 24. This CDR3 is 21 amino acids long. Germline CDR1 MRHNA, CDR2 SNTAGT. The CDR3 sequence is CASKRRLPPSGRAGFKETQYF. The DNA for the CDR3 is TGTGCCAGCAAGAGGCGGCTCCCGCCTAGCGGGAGGGCCGGATTTAAAGAGACCCAGTACTTC.

This clone was counted ten times or more. The genes are TRBV5-1 and TRBJ2-1; 8 positions agree with TRBD1. CDR3 size: 13 residues. J gave up 8 bases and V 4 bases, and 5 bases lay outside the gene matches. Per germline, CDR1 SGHRS and CDR2 YFSETQ. This CDR3 is CASSDRGIDEQFF. The CDR3 DNA reads as TGCGCCAGCAGCGACAGGGGCATAGATGAGCAGTTCTTC.

This clone was found many times. J is TRBJ2-7 and V is TRBV3-1, with D perhaps TRBD2 (6 bases). This CDR3 has 14 amino acids. V was clipped by 5 bases and J by 2 bases, with 13 bases between them. Germline assignment: CDR1 LGHDT and CDR2 YNNKEL (reference sequence). The CDR3 sequence: CASSSRDSPYEQYF. For the CDR3, the DNA is TGTGCCAGCAGCTCCCGGGACTCGCCCTACGAGCAGTACTTC.

J is TRBJ2-7 and V is TRBV6-1, with a tentative D call TRBD2 (5 bases). Trimming removed 7 bases from V and 3 bases from J, with 16 bases in between. The CDR3 totals 14 residues. CDR1 is MNHNS, CDR2 SASEGT, per germline. The CDR3 reads CASKVVIGNYEQYF. CDR3 DNA: TGTGCCAGCAAGGTTGTAATCGGGAACTACGAGCAGTACTTC.

A note on this clone: The junction shows a germline mismatch at one end, possibly a read error. The chain recombines TRBV5-1 with TRBJ2-2, with 7 bases identical to TRBD2. Germline lookup yields CDR1 SGHRS and CDR2 YFSETQ. This CDR3 spans 16 amino acids. As DNA, the CDR3 is TGTGCCAGCAGCTTGGACGGGAGGCCCTACACCTGGGAGCTGTTTTTT. It yields the protein CASSLDGRPYTWELFF.

This clone was observed a few times. V and J are TRBV27 and TRBJ2-7; D is perhaps TRBD2 (5 bases). There are 14 residues in the CDR3. V was shortened by 2 bases and J by 6 bases, with 14 bases between the two germline ends. Germline-derived CDR1 and CDR2 are MNHEY and SMNVEV (reference sequence). The chain's CDR3 is CASSLVFTSREQYF. DNA of the CDR3: TGTGCCAGCAGTTTAGTCTTCACTAGTCGCGAGCAGTACTTC.

This clone appeared many times. The rearrangement uses TRBV20-1 and TRBJ2-7; TRBD2 matches at 10 bases. After removal of 0 bases from V and 3 bases from J, the junction contained 5 bases not matched to a gene. From germline, CDR1 is DFQATT and CDR2 SNEGSKA (reference sequence). CDR3 length: 15 amino acids. The CDR3 DNA follows: TGCAGTGCTAGAGATGTAGCGGGAGGCGACTACGAGCAGTACTTC. As protein: CSARDVAGGDYEQYF.

This clone was picked up a small number of times. The rearrangement joins TRBV5-1 to TRBJ1-3; D is unresolved. Germline values: CDR1 SGHRS, CDR2 YFSETQ. Trimming cost V 4 bases and J 2 bases, with 10 bases left between them. This CDR3 comprises 14 residues. CDR3 DNA: TGCGCCAGCAGCCCGGGGATGACTGGAAACACCATATATTTT. This translates into CASSPGMTGNTIYF.

Of note for this clone: One junction end disagrees with the germline gene, perhaps due to a read error. The J gene is TRBJ1-6, the V gene TRBV20-1; TRBD1 might be the D (6 bases). The CDR3 runs to 13 residues. The germline V gene encodes CDR1 DFQATT and CDR2 SNEGSKA (reference sequence). CDR3 in DNA: TGCAGTGCGAGAGGGACATATAATTCACCCCTCCACTTT. Protein sequence: CSARGTYNSPLHF.

This clone was seen many times. The gene calls are TRBV7-9 and TRBJ2-3; a possible D gene is TRBD1 (6 bases). The CDR3 sequence is 12 residues long. Germline V gene lookup returns CDR1 SEHNR and CDR2 FQNEAQ (reference sequence). V was clipped by 5 bases and J by 7 bases, with 10 bases between them. The CDR3 reads CASSTRGYTQYF. The CDR3 bases are TGTGCCAGCAGCACCAGGGGATATACGCAGTATTTT.

This clone has a handful of counts. J is TRBJ2-2 and V is TRBV6-1; D may correspond to TRBD1 or TRBD2 (6 bases each). CDR1 and CDR2 (germline): MNHNS, SASEGT. V dropped 10 bases and J dropped 1 base, with 19 bases sitting between them. This CDR3 comprises 16 residues. The CDR3 bases are TGTGCCACCACACCGGAGGGGGGCCTGAACACCGGGGAGCTGTTTTTT. Translating gives CATTPEGGLNTGELFF.

This clone was counted ten times or more. V is TRBV3-1 and J is TRBJ2-1, with unresolved D. This CDR3 comprises 11 residues. V was trimmed by 6 bases and J by 8 bases, leaving 8 bases between them. Germline CDR1 LGHDT, CDR2 YNNKEL (reference sequence). In DNA form, the CDR3 reads TGTGCCAGCAGTTTACTCGATGAGCAGTTCTTC. Translation gives CASSLLDEQFF.

A few counts support this clone. Mismatch with germline at one junction end may stem from a read error. This chain joins TRBV28 and TRBJ1-2; D is unclear. The CDR3 covers 10 residues. Germline CDR1 MDHEN, CDR2 SYDVKM. The CDR3 DNA reads as TGTGCCAGCAGCGGCTTCGGCTACCCATTC. This encodes CASSGFGYPF.